The entry below gives a single T cell receptor beta chain sequence along with its context. The record originates from a study of blood T cell repertoires in COVID-19. This CDR3 is built from 16 residues. Germline trimming cut 1 base from V and 5 bases from J; bases unmatched to any gene: 8. The germline V gene has CDR1 SGDLS and CDR2 YYNGEE. TCRdb keeps only in-frame clones here, not all; method: immunoSEQ multiplex PCR. The data show about 120,000 clones, with approximately 91% seen just once and over 1% held by the top ten. This TCR derives from an elderly woman with acute or convalescent COVID-19. The chain is built from TRBV9 and TRBJ2-3; TRBD2 matches 9 bases. The sample was peripheral blood. CDR3 sequence: CASSVLAGVRGDTQYF. The CDR3 DNA follows: TGTGCCAGCAGCGTATTAGCGGGGGTAAGGGGAGATACGCAGTATTTT.